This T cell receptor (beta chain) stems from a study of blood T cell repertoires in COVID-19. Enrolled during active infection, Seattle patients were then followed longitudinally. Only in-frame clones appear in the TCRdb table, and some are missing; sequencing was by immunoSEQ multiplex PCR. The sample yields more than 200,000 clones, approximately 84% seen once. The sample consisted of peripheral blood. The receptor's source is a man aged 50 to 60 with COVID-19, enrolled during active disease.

CDR3 DNA sequence: TGTGCCAGCAAAAGCCCGACTAGCGGAAGAGGAAATGAGCAGTTCTTC. As protein: CASKSPTSGRGNEQFF. This sequence joins TRBV6-6 and TRBJ2-1; 9 bases fit TRBD2. CDR1 MNHNY and CDR2 SVGAGI come from the germline V gene (reference sequence). The CDR3 has 16 residues. V shed 7 bases and J 7 bases; nucleotides not matched to a gene: 14.